This TCR beta chain was observed in a study of blood T cell repertoires in COVID-19. For the study at large: Donors in the United States, Italy and Spain gave samples during acute or convalescent COVID-19. PBMCs, B-cell-depleted T cells, or T cells provided the cDNA or gDNA that made up the material.

Seattle patients were enrolled during active infection and followed longitudinally. Authors' analysis steps: For nucleated cells, counts were estimated from reference gene primer amplification. Some clones are missing from TCRdb's copy, which holds only in-frame ones; the method was immunoSEQ multiplex PCR. The V and J calls and clone size were taken over from that table, and D and trimming were inferred from the DNA. Of hundreds of thousands of clones detected, about 83% appear once; the ten largest clones hold 0.95% to 1.5%. This clone was observed a single time. The source is a woman aged 25 to 39 with COVID-19, enrolled during active disease. Material: peripheral blood.

CDR3 coding DNA: TGCGCCAGCAGCCAAGCTGATATGGGCTTCTCCTACAATGAGCAGTTCTTC. Translated: CASSQADMGFSYNEQFF. The chain links TRBV4-1 to TRBJ2-1; D gene unclear. This CDR3 comprises 17 residues. V was trimmed by 1 base and J by 0 bases, leaving 13 bases between them. Germline CDR1 and CDR2: MGHRA and YSYEKL.